These 10 T cell receptor beta chains share one sample of origin, sequenced in a study of T cell clonality in common variable immunodeficiency. Here immunoSEQ multiplex PCR was the method, and the copy in TCRdb shows in-frame clones only, minus some. The sample contains 35,000 to 50,000 clones, none occurring once; 1.2% to 1.5% lies in the top ten. Specimen: peripheral blood mononuclear cells. These receptors were obtained from a person aged 18 to 70 in good health.

A note on this clone: The observed sequence ends 3 residues before the CDR3 terminus, with the missing tail filled in from the germline J gene. The chain joins TRBV10-2 to TRBJ2-1; 8 positions match TRBD2. The V and J ends lost 2 bases and 6 bases, in that order; junction bases with no gene match: 6. CDR3 length equals 15 residues. The germline V gene encodes CDR1 WSHSY and CDR2 SAAADI. The CDR3 is CASSEAGGAPNEQFF. The sequenced part of the CDR3 DNA is TGCGCCAGCAGTGAGGCGGGAGGAGCCCCCAATGAG.

This clone has at least ten counts. The sequenced part of the CDR3 DNA is TGTGCCAGCAGTGAAGAGGACAGTCAAGCCACCCCA. Amino acids: CASSEEDSQATP. The complete CDR3 protein is CASSEEDSQATPLFF. The chain carries TRBV6-1 and TRBJ1-4, with D tentatively TRBD1 (6 bases). The read comes to an end 3 residues before the CDR3 does, leaving the germline J gene to fill in the end. From germline, CDR1 is MNHNS and CDR2 SASEGT. The length of the CDR3 is 15 residues.

This clone has ten or more counts. The CDR3 extends 3 residues past the end of the read, so its final part is completed from the germline J gene. J is TRBJ2-5 and V is TRBV7-3; D possibly corresponds to TRBD1 (6 bases). In germline, CDR1 is SGHTA, CDR2 FQGTGA. The V and J ends lost 5 bases and 5 bases respectively, with 18 bases between them. The CDR3 totals 15 residues. CDR3 bases read: TGTGCCAGCAGCCCGGGGACAATATCGGGGGAGACC. Its protein is CASSPGTISGET. The whole CDR3 region reads CASSPGTISGETQYF.

Points on this clone: The read falls 3 residues short of the CDR3 end, and the missing part is taken from the germline J gene. The chain joins TRBV7-9 to TRBJ1-3, with D perhaps matching TRBD1 (6 bases). Germline V gives CDR1 SEHNR, CDR2 FQNEAQ (reference sequence). This CDR3 has 15 amino acids. V was shortened by 0 bases and J by 0 bases, with 6 bases between the two germline ends. The CDR3 loop is CASSLATGSGNTIYF. Incomplete CDR3 DNA: TGTGCCAGCAGCTTAGCGACAGGCTCTGGAAACACC.

This clone was observed at least ten times. Sequencing ends 3 residues short of the CDR3 end; the germline J gene provides the rest. The chain couples TRBV6-4 to TRBJ2-1, with 9 positions matching TRBD2. The CDR3 has 17 residues. Germline trimming cut 2 bases from V and 8 bases from J; bases unmatched to any gene: 13. Per the germline V gene, CDR1 is MRHNA and CDR2 is SNTAGT. CDR3 DNA (partial): TGTGCCAGCAGTGACACTCTCTGGCTAGCGGGAAGTGATGAG. It codes for CASSDTLWLAGSDE. The full CDR3 is CASSDTLWLAGSDEQFF.

This clone was found many times. Read sequence stops 3 residues before the CDR3 end, and the germline J gene provides the missing end. The rearrangement uses TRBV7-2 and TRBJ1-2; D is ambiguous. The V end was cut by 6 bases, the J end by 4 bases, with 15 bases between. The CDR3 loop spans 14 amino acids. Germline CDR1 and CDR2: SGHTA and FQGNSA. CDR3 DNA, as far as it was read: TGTGCCAGCAGTCTCCGGCTAGGCACCTATGGC. It encodes CASSLRLGTYG. The entire CDR3 is CASSLRLGTYGYTF.

This clone was detected many times. The CDR3 end lies 3 residues beyond the end of the read and is filled in from the germline J gene. This chain links TRBV30 with TRBJ2-2, with D possibly matching TRBD2 (6 bases). CDR1 and CDR2 from the germline V gene are GTSNPN and SVGIG (reference sequence). The CDR3 loop spans 16 amino acids. The V gene lost 0 bases and the J gene lost 6 bases, with 17 bases spanning the gap. The CDR3: CAWSVRGSWGAGELFF. The covered CDR3 bases are TGTGCCTGGAGTGTACGGGGGAGTTGGGGAGCCGGGGAG.

This clone was recorded at least ten times. The missing CDR3 end, 3 residues past where the read stops, is filled in from the germline J gene. The J gene is TRBJ2-7, the V gene TRBV29-1; the match to TRBD1 covers 9 bases. Trimming cost V 7 bases and J 3 bases; bases outside gene matches: 4. Germline V lookup: CDR1 SQVTM, CDR2 ANQGSEA. The CDR3 extends over 12 amino acids. Incomplete CDR3 DNA: TGCAGCGCCGGACAGGGGCTCTACGAG. Amino acids: CSAGQGLYE. The full CDR3 is CSAGQGLYEQYF.

This clone was recorded many times. Read coverage stops 3 residues before the CDR3 terminus; the germline J gene supplies the remainder. The chain couples TRBV5-1 to TRBJ2-7; TRBD1 matches at 9 bases. This CDR3 is built from 14 residues. With 5 bases clipped from V and 6 bases from J, the junction kept 9 bases outside the gene matches. The germline V gene has CDR1 SGHRS and CDR2 YFSETQ. The CDR3 here is CASSLQGANREQYF. The covered CDR3 bases are TGCGCCAGCAGTCTACAGGGGGCAAATCGCGAG.

This clone was picked up many times. The sequence runs out 3 residues before the end of the CDR3; the remainder is reconstructed from the germline J gene. The rearrangement joins TRBV11-3 to TRBJ2-3, with 7 bases matching TRBD1. Germline-derived CDR1 and CDR2 are SGHNT and YENEEA. V trimming: 7 bases; J trimming: 2 bases; junction bases outside the gene matches: 9. The CDR3 has 15 amino acids. The CDR3 loop is CASTLQTGITDTQYF. CDR3 bases read: TGTGCCAGCACCCTTCAGACAGGGATCACAGATACG.